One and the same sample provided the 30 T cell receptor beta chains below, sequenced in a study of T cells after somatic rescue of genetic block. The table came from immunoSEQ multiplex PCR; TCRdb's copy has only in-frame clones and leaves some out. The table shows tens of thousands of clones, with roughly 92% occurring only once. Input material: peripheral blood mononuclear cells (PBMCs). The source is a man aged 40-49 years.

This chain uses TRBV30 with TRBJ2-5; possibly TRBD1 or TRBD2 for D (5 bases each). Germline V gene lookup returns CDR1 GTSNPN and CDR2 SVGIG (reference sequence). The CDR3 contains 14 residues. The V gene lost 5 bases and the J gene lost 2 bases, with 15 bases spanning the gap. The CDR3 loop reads CAWGGPDRQETQYF. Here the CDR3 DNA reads TGTGCCTGGGGGGGTCCCGACAGACAAGAGACCCAGTACTTC.

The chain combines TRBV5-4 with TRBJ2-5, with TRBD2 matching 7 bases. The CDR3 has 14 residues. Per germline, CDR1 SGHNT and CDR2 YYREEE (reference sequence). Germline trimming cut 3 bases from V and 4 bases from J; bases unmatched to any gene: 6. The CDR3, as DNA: TGTGCCAGCAGCTCTGGGGGGGGATCAGAGACCCAGTACTTC. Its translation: CASSSGGGSETQYF.

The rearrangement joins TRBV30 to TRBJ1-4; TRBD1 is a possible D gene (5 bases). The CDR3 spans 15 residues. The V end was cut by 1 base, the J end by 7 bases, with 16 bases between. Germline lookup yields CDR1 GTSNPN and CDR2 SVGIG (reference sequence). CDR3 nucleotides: TGTGCCTGGAGTGACGGGACCACCGAGGGTGAAAAACTGTTTTTT. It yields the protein CAWSDGTTEGEKLFF. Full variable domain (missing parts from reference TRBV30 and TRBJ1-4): SQTIHQWPATLVQPVGSPLSLECTVEGTSNPNLYWYRQAAGRGLQLLFYSVGIGQISSEVPQNLSASRPQDRQFILSSKKLLLSDSGFYLCAWSDGTTEGEKLFFGSGTQLSVL.

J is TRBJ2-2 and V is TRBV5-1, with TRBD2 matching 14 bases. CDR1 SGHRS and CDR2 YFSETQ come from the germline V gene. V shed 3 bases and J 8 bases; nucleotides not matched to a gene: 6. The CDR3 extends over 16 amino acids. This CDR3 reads CASSSGLAGGSGELFF. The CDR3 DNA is TGCGCCAGCAGCTCTGGACTAGCGGGAGGTTCGGGGGAGCTGTTTTTT.

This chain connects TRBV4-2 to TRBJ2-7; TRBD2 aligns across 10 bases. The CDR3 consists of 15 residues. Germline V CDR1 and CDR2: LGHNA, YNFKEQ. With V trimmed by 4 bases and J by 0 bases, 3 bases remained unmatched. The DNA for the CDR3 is TGTGCCAGCAGCCCTAGCGGGAGTAGCTCCTACGAGCAGTACTTC. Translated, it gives CASSPSGSSSYEQYF.

The CDR3 here is CASSKKAAYNSPLHF. Here the CDR3 DNA reads TGTGCCAGCAGCAAAAAGGCAGCTTATAATTCACCCCTCCACTTT. The chain uses TRBV21-1 and TRBJ1-6. TRBV21-1 is annotated as a pseudogene. The CDR3 has 15 amino acids.

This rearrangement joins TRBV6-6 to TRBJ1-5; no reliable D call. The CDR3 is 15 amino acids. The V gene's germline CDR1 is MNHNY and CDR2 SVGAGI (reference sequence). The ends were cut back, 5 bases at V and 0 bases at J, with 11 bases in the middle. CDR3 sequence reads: CASSDNRRSNQPQHF. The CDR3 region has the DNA TGTGCCAGCAGTGATAATAGGCGTAGCAATCAGCCCCAGCATTTT.

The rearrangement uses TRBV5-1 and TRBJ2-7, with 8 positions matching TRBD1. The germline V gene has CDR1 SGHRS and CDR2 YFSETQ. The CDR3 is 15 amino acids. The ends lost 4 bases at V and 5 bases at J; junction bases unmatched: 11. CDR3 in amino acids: CASSPSGQGIDEQYF. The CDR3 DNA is TGCGCCAGCAGCCCGTCCGGACAGGGTATCGACGAGCAGTACTTC.

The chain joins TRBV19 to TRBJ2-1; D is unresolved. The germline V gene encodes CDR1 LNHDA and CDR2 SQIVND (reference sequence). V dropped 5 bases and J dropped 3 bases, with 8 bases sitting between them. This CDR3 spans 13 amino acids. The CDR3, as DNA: TGTGCCAGTAGTTCCGCGGACTACAATGAGCAGTTCTTC. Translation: CASSSADYNEQFF. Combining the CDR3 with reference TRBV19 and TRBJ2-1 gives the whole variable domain DGGITQSPKYLFRKEGQNVTLSCEQNLNHDAMYWYRQDPGQGLRLIYYSQIVNDFQKGDIAEGYSVSREKKESFPLTVTSAQKNPTAFYLCASSSADYNEQFFGPGTRLTVL.

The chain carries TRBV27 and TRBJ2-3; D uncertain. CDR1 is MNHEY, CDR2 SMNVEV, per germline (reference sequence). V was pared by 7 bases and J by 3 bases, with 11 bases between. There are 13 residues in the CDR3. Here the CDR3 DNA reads TGTGCCAGCACATTGTCTGGGACAGATACGCAGTATTTT. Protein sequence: CASTLSGTDTQYF.

CDR3 region: CATGGSRTDTQYF. CDR3 nucleotide sequence: TGTGCCACAGGGGGGAGTCGGACAGATACGCAGTATTTT. V usage is TRBV2 and J usage is TRBJ2-3; TRBD1 is a possible D gene (7 bases). The CDR3 spans 13 residues. In germline, CDR1 is SNHLY, CDR2 FYNNEI. Trimming shortened V by 10 bases and J by 3 bases, and 14 bases separated the two germline ends.

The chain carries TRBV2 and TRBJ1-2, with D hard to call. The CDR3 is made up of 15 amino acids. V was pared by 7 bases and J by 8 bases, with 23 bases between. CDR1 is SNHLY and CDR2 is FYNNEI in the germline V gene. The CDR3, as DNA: TGTGCCAGCACCCCGCTGGACCGCGACTCGGGCGGCTACACCTTC. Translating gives CASTPLDRDSGGYTF.

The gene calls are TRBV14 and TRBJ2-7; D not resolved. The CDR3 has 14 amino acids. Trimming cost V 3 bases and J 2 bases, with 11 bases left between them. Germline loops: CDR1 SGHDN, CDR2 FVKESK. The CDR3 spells CASSHGDLTYEQYF. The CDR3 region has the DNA TGTGCCAGCAGCCATGGTGACTTAACCTACGAGCAGTACTTC.

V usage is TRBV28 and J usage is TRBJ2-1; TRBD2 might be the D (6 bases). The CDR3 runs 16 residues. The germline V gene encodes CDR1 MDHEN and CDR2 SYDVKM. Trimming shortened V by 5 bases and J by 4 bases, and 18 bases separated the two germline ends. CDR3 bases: TGTGCCAGCAGTGTCCGGGAGAGGAAACTTTACAATGAGCAGTTCTTC. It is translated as CASSVRERKLYNEQFF.

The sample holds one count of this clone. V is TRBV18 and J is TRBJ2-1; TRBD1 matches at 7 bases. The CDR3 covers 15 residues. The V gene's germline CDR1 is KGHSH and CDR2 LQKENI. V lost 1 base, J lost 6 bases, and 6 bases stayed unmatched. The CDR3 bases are TGTGCCAGCTCACCACGGGGACAGATTTCCAATGAGCAGTTCTTC. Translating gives CASSPRGQISNEQFF.

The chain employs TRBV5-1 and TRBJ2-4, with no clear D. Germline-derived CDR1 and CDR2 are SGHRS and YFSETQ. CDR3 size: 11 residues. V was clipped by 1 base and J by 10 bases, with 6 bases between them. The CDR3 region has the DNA TGCGCCAGCAGCTTGTATGGGATTCAGTACTTC. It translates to CASSLYGIQYF.

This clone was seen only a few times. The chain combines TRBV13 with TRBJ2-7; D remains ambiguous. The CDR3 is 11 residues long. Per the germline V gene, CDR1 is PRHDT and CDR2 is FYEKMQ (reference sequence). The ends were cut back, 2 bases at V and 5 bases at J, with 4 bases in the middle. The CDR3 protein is CASSLYHEQYF. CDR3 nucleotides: TGTGCCAGCAGCTTATACCACGAGCAGTACTTC. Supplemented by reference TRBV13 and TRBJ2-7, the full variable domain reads AAGVIQSPRHLIKEKRETATLKCYPIPRHDTVYWYQQGPGQDPQFLISFYEKMQSDKGSIPDRFSAQQFSDYHSELNMSSLELGDSALYFCASSLYHEQYFGPGTRLTVT.

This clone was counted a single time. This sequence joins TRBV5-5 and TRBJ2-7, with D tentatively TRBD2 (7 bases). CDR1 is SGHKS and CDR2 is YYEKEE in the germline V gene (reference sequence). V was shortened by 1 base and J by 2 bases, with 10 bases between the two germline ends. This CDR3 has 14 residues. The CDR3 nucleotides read TGTGCCAGCAGCTTGAGCGGGACAACCTACGAGCAGTACTTC. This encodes CASSLSGTTYEQYF.

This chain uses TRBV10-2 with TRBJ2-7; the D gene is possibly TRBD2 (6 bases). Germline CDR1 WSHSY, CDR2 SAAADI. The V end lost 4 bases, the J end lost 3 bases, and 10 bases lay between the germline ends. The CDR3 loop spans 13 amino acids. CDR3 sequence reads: CASSGGEVYEQYF. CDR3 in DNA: TGCGCCAGCAGTGGTGGGGAGGTCTACGAGCAGTACTTC.

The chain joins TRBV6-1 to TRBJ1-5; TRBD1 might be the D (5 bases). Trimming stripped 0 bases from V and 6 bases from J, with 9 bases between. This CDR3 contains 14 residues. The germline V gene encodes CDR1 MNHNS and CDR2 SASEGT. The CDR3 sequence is CASSEARGSQPQHF. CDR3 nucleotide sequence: TGTGCCAGCAGTGAAGCGAGGGGTTCTCAGCCCCAGCATTTT.

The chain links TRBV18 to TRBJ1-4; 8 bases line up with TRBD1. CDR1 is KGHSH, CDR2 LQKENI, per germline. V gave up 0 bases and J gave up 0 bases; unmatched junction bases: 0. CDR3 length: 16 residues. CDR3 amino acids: CASSPPRGPTNEKLFF. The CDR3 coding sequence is TGTGCCAGCTCACCACCCAGGGGGCCAACTAATGAAAAACTGTTTTTT.

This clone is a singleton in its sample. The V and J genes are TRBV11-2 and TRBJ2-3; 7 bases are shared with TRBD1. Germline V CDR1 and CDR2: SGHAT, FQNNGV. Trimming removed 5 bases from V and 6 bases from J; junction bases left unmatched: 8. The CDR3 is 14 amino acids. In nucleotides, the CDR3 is TGTGCCAGCAGCCCAACTACAGGGGCCGATACGCAGTATTTT. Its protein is CASSPTTGADTQYF.

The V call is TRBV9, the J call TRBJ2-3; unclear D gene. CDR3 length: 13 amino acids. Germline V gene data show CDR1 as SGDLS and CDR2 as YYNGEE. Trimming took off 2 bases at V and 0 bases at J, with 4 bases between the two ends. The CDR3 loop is CASSVISTDTQYF. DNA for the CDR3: TGTGCCAGCAGCGTGATCAGCACAGATACGCAGTATTTT.

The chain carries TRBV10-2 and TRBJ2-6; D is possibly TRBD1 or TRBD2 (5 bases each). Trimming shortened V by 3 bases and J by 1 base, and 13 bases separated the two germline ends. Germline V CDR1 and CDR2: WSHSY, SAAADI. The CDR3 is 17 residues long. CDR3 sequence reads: CASSESGARSGANVLTF. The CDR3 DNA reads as TGCGCCAGCAGTGAATCCGGGGCGCGGTCTGGGGCCAACGTCCTGACTTTC.

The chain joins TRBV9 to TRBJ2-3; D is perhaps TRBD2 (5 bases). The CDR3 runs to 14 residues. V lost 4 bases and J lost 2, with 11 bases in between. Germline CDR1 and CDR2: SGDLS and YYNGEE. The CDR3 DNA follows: TGTGCCAGCAGCCCAGGACTTCCCACAGATACGCAGTATTTT. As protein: CASSPGLPTDTQYF. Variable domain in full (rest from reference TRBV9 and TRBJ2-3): DSGVTQTPKHLITATGQRVTLRCSPRSGDLSVYWYQQSLDQGLQFLIQYYNGEERAKGNILERFSAQQFPDLHSELNLSSLELGDSALYFCASSPGLPTDTQYFGPGTRLTVL.

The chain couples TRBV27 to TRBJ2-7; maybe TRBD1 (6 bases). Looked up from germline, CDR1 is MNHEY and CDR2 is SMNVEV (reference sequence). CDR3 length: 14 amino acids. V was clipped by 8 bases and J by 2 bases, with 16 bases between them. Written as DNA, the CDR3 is TGTGCCAGCGGAACCCGGGACACGCCCTACGAGCAGTACTTC. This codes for CASGTRDTPYEQYF.

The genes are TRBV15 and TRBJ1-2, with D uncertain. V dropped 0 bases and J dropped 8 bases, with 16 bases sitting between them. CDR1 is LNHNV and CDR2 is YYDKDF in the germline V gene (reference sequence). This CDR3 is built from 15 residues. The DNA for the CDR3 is TGTGCCACCAGCAGAGATCAGGAGGTCTCATCCGGCTACACCTTC. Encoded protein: CATSRDQEVSSGYTF. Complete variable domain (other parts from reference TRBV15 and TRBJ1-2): DAMVIQNPRYQVTQFGKPVTLSCSQTLNHNVMYWYQQKSSQAPKLLFHYYDKDFNNEADTPDNFQSRRPNTSFCFLDIRSPGLGDTAMYLCATSRDQEVSSGYTFGSGTRLTVV.

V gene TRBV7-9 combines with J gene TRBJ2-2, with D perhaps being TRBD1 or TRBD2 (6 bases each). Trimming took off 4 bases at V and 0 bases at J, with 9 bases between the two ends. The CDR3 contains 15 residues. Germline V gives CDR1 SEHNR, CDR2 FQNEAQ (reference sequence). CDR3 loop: CASSYGGANTGELFF. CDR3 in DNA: TGTGCCAGCAGCTACGGGGGCGCGAACACCGGGGAGCTGTTTTTT.

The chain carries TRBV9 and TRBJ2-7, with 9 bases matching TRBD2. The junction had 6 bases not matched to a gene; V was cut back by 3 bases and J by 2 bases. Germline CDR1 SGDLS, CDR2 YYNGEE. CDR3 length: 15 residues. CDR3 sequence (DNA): TGTGCCAGCAGCGCCGAGGCGGGAGGGCCCTACGAGCAGTACTTC. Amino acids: CASSAEAGGPYEQYF. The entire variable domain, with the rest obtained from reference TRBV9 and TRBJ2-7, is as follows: DSGVTQTPKHLITATGQRVTLRCSPRSGDLSVYWYQQSLDQGLQFLIQYYNGEERAKGNILERFSAQQFPDLHSELNLSSLELGDSALYFCASSAEAGGPYEQYFGPGTRLTVT.

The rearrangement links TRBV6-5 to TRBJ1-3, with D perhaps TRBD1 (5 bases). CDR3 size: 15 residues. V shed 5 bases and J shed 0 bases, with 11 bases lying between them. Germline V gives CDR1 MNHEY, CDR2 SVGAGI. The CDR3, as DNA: TGTGCCAGCAGTCTCCGGGGGGTCTCTGGAAACACCATATATTTT. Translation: CASSLRGVSGNTIYF.